This T cell receptor (beta chain) was recorded in a study of T cell responses to AZD1222 COVID-19 vaccine. The overall study: Analyses pooled second doses at about 4 or about 12 weeks.

Only in-frame clones appear in the TCRdb table, and some are missing; sequencing was by immunoSEQ multiplex PCR. This sample yields about 93,000 clones, of which approximately 89% are seen a single time; less than 20% belongs to the top ten. Worth noting for this clone: The antigen is unknown.

Study-wide findings and caveats: Recipients of two AZD1222 doses showed rising Spike-specific TCR breadth and depth. Donors were largely white British and mainly female; clonal diversity was possibly underestimated.

Germline V gene data show CDR1 as LNHDA and CDR2 as SQIVND (reference sequence). The CDR3 has 14 residues. V lost 4 bases, J lost 1 base, and 10 bases lay in between. The chain joins TRBV19 to TRBJ1-1, with TRBD1 as a possible D gene (5 bases). The material was peripheral blood, obtained on day 0 of AZD1222 vaccination. This clonotype originated in an adult in good health. The CDR3 loop is CASSTSQGNTEAFF. The CDR3 DNA is TGTGCCAGTAGTACAAGCCAGGGGAACACTGAAGCTTTCTTT.